This TCR beta chain comes out of a study of long-term antiretroviral therapy in people with HIV. General study findings and limits: Information on adherence, resistance and therapy changes was unavailable. Clones that had undergone expansion before ART prevailed in the repertoire throughout all time points.

The immunoSEQ assay was v3.0, run at survey level. Clones were read by immunoSEQ multiplex PCR, and TCRdb kept only the in-frame ones, dropping some. Among 40,000 to 60,000 clones listed, 84% were seen once. As regards this clone: Antigen: not known.

After removal of 0 bases from V and 3 bases from J, the junction contained 4 bases not matched to a gene. This CDR3 region has 17 residues. The germline CDR1 and CDR2 sequences are SGHRS and YFSETQ. The cryopreserved samples used held roughly 0.9-11 million PBMC prior to extraction of DNA. This chain links TRBV5-1 with TRBJ2-1; 12 positions match TRBD2. The source was unsorted PBMCs, collected 0.8 years after starting antiretroviral therapy. The receptor was derived from a woman aged 18 to 35 with HIV. CDR3 sequence (DNA): TGCGCCAGCAGCTTGGTCGCGGGACTAGCGGGCTACAATGAGCAGTTCTTC. Translated, it gives CASSLVAGLAGYNEQFF. The variable domain in full, with the rest retrieved from reference TRBV5-1 and TRBJ2-1, is KAGVTQTPRYLIKTRGQQVTLSCSPISGHRSVSWYQQTPGQGLQFLFEYFSETQRNKGNFPGRFSGRQFSNSRSEMNVSTLELGDSALYLCASSLVAGLAGYNEQFFGPGTRLTVL.